The rows below give T cell receptor beta chains drawn from one sample of a study of molecular identifiers for immune sequencing clone quantification. Each CDR3 protein gets one entry after TCRdb re-called the PCR reads with MiXCR. The sample contains tens of thousands of distinct CDR3 sequences, 15% to 20% of which appear only once. The source material was naive CD8+ T cells from blood, with Jurkat cell RNA spiked in. The receptors were sampled from a human donor in good health. Some libraries in this study had Jurkat cell RNA spiked in. CDR3s include the opening cysteine and the closing phenylalanine or tryptophan. The D gene is left open where the match is weak. The size of a clone is reported for some rows only, either as once, few or many, or as a class for expanded clones.

v_gene	j_gene	abundance	d_gene	CDR3nt	CDR3aa
TRBV7-9	TRBJ1-4	many	TRBD1	TGTGCCAGCAGCTTAGTTGGGACAGGGTATGAAAAACTGTTTTTT	CASSLVGTGYEKLFF
TRBV7-2	TRBJ1-5	many	TRBD1	TGTGCCAGCAGCTTAGGGGACAGGCCCAATCAGCCCCAGCATTTT	CASSLGDRPNQPQHF
TRBV5-1	TRBJ1-1	many	NA	TGCGCCAGCAAGGTTTTAGGGGAATTGGCTTTCTTT	CASKVLGELAFF
TRBV4-3	TRBJ1-1	many	NA	TGCGCCAGCAGCCAAGAGCGGGGGACGAACACTGAAGCTTTCTTT	CASSQERGTNTEAFF
TRBV4-3	TRBJ2-5	many	TRBD2	TGCGCCAGCAGCCAAGTTGTTAGCGGGAGTGAGACCCAGTACTTC	CASSQVVSGSETQYF
TRBV29-1	TRBJ2-3	medium-sized	NA	TGCAGCGTTCTCAGGACCCCTCGGCCAGATACGCAGTATTTT	CSVLRTPRPDTQYF
TRBV10-3	TRBJ2-5	many	NA	TGTGCCATCAGTGAGTCTGGGACAACGAATCAAGAGACCCAGTACTTC	CAISESGTTNQETQYF
TRBV6-4	TRBJ1-2	NA	NA	TGTGCCAGCACCCCCCGTCTGGGGAGTAACTATGGCTACACCTTC	CASTPRLGSNYGYTF
TRBV24-1	TRBJ2-3	many	NA	TGTGCCACCAGTGATTATGAAGGAGATACGCAGTATTTT	CATSDYEGDTQYF
TRBV21-1	TRBJ2-3	NA	NA	TGTGCCAGCAGCAAAGGAGGGCAAAACACAGATACGCAGTATTTT	CASSKGGQNTDTQYF
TRBV4-3	TRBJ2-5	many	NA	TGCGCCAGCAGCCATAGTACGGGAGTCCAAGAGACCCAGTACTTC	CASSHSTGVQETQYF
TRBV2	TRBJ2-3	many	TRBD2	TGTGCCAGCAGGCCCGAGCGGGGAAGCACAGATACGCAGTATTTT	CASRPERGSTDTQYF
TRBV13	TRBJ1-1	many	NA	TGTGCCAGCAGCGGCGGGTACACTGAAGCTTTCTTT	CASSGGYTEAFF
TRBV7-9	TRBJ2-3	many	NA	TGTGCCAGCAGCTTAGAAGTGGGAGATACGCAGTATTTT	CASSLEVGDTQYF
TRBV7-9	TRBJ2-7	many	NA	TGTGCCAGCAGCTCGACTCGCGCTTTCTACGAGCAGTACTTC	CASSSTRAFYEQYF
TRBV6-5	TRBJ2-3	medium-sized	NA	TGTGCCAGCAGTATGAACACAGATACGCAGTATTTT	CASSMNTDTQYF
TRBV4-1	TRBJ2-5	many	TRBD2	TGCGCCAGCAGCCCCAGCCCTGGCGGGAGAGTGTCCCAAGAGACCCAGTACTTC	CASSPSPGGRVSQETQYF
TRBV29-1	TRBJ2-1	NA	NA	TGCAGCGTCCCCCTCAGGGGAGTTCACAATGAGCAGTTCTTC	CSVPLRGVHNEQFF
TRBV7-6	TRBJ2-5	NA	TRBD2	TGTGCCAGCAGCTTAGTGGGACTAGCGGGCCAAGAGACCCAGTACTTC	CASSLVGLAGQETQYF
TRBV24-1	TRBJ2-3	few	NA	TGTGCCACCAGTGGCGGTCCGTACACGAATACGCAGTATTTT	CATSGGPYTNTQYF
TRBV9	TRBJ2-1	few	TRBD2	TGTGCCAGCACGCAAGGGACTAGCGGGACGATCTCCTACAATGAGCAGTTCTTC	CASTQGTSGTISYNEQFF
TRBV28	TRBJ2-7	NA	NA	TGTGCCAGCAGTCTGTCCAGGACTGACAACTCCTACGAGCAGTACTTC	CASSLSRTDNSYEQYF
TRBV23-1	TRBJ2-3	many	NA	TGCGCCAGCAGTCAATCGAAGGCCGGGACAGATACGCAGTATTTT	CASSQSKAGTDTQYF
TRBV12-3/TRBV12-4	TRBJ2-5	few	NA	TGTGCCAGCAGTTTTAGGGTAGGGAACCAAGAGACCCAGTACTTC	CASSFRVGNQETQYF
TRBV27	TRBJ1-1	few	NA	TGTGCCAGCAGTCCGCGGGGGGTGGACACTGAAGCTTTCTTT	CASSPRGVDTEAFF
TRBV11-2	TRBJ2-3	many	NA	TGTGCCAGCAGCTTAGAGACGGTCATTAGCACAGATACGCAGTATTTT	CASSLETVISTDTQYF
TRBV3-1	TRBJ2-7	NA	TRBD1	TGTGCCAGCAGCCAAGATCTACATGTTGATGGGACAGGGGGCTTCTACGAGCAGTACTTC	CASSQDLHVDGTGGFYEQYF